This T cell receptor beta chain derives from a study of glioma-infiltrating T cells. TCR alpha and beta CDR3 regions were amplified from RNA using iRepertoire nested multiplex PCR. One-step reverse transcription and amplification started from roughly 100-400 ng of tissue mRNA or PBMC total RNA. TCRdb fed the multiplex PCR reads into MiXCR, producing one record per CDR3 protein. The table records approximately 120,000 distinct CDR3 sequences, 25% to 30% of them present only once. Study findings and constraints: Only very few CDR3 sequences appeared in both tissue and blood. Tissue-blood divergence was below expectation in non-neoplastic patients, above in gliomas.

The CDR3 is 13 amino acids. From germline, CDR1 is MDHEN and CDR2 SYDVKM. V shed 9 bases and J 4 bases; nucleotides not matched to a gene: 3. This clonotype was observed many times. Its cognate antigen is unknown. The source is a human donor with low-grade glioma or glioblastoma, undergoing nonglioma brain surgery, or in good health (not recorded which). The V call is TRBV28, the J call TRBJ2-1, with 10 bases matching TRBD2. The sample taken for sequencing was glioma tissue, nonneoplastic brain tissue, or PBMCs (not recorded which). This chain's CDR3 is CASTSGTYNEQFF. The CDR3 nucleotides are TGTGCCAGTACTAGCGGGACTTACAATGAGCAGTTCTTC.